The 9 T cell receptor beta chains in this list originate from one sample, sequenced in a study of cytomegalovirus exposure and HLA in healthy donors. PCR was performed using 60 Vbeta and 13 Jbeta primers. The table came from immunoSEQ multiplex PCR; TCRdb's copy has only in-frame clones and leaves some out. The sample lists about 180,000 clones; about 85% were seen once. The sample consisted of PBMCs. All receptors derive from a girl aged 5-17 years in good health and CMV-seropositive.

The CDR3 region has the DNA TGTGCCAGCAGCCCCAGGGGAGCCGGGGAGCTGTTTTTT. Translating gives CASSPRGAGELFF. The chain couples TRBV7-2 to TRBJ2-2, with a weak D call TRBD1 (6 bases). V lost 5 bases and J 6 bases, leaving 10 bases between the germline ends. CDR1 is SGHTA and CDR2 is FQGNSA in the germline V gene. This CDR3 comprises 13 residues.

V usage is TRBV25-1 and J usage is TRBJ1-1; possible D gene TRBD1, 6 bases. V was pared by 4 bases and J by 4 bases, with 13 bases between. Germline-derived CDR1 and CDR2 are MGHDK and SYGVNS. CDR3 size: 14 residues. The CDR3 region has the DNA TGTGCCAGCAGTGGGGGGCCTTTGGGCACTGAAGCTTTCTTT. Translation: CASSGGPLGTEAFF.

V usage is TRBV6-5 and J usage is TRBJ2-3; 8 bases are a match to TRBD1. The V gene's germline CDR1 is MNHEY and CDR2 SVGAGI. The trim removed 6 bases at V and 3 bases at J, leaving 5 bases unmatched. This CDR3 has 14 amino acids. Here the CDR3 reads CASSGQGWTDTQYF. DNA of the CDR3: TGTGCCAGCAGCGGACAGGGTTGGACAGATACGCAGTATTTT.

The chain joins TRBV6-5 to TRBJ2-1, with 8 positions matching TRBD1. J gave up 2 bases and V 2 bases, and 5 bases lay outside the gene matches. Per the germline V gene, CDR1 is MNHEY and CDR2 is SVGAGI. CDR3 length equals 16 residues. The CDR3 is CASSYSAGGTYNEQFF. In DNA form, the CDR3 reads TGTGCCAGCAGTTACAGTGCAGGGGGCACCTACAATGAGCAGTTCTTC.

The gene calls are TRBV18 and TRBJ2-7; TRBD1 matches at 8 bases. CDR3 length: 14 residues. V was pared by 1 base and J by 5 bases, with 4 bases of the junction left unmatched. Germline assignment: CDR1 KGHSH and CDR2 LQKENI. The CDR3 DNA reads TGTGCCAGCTCACCACTCCGGACAGGGAACGAGCAGTACTTC. Translation gives CASSPLRTGNEQYF.

The gene calls are TRBV29-1 and TRBJ2-3, with 7 nucleotides matching TRBD2. Looked up from germline, CDR1 is SQVTM and CDR2 is ANQGSEA. CDR3 length: 17 amino acids. Unmatched junction bases numbered 17, after V lost 6 bases and J lost 2 bases. As DNA, the CDR3 is TGCAGCGTCGGGGGGTTACGAGGGAGAGCTCCCACAGATACGCAGTATTTT. This codes for CSVGGLRGRAPTDTQYF.

The rearrangement uses TRBV27 and TRBJ2-7; 12 bases are shared with TRBD2. The CDR3 length is 19 residues. V lost 2 bases to trimming and J lost 4 bases; unmatched junction nucleotides: 15. Germline V gene lookup returns CDR1 MNHEY and CDR2 SMNVEV (reference sequence). The CDR3 loop is CASSLVGGLAGGPWYEQYF. The CDR3 DNA follows: TGTGCCAGCAGTTTAGTAGGCGGGCTAGCGGGAGGGCCGTGGTACGAGCAGTACTTC.

The chain uses TRBV30 and TRBJ1-1; D perhaps matches TRBD1 (5 bases). With 4 bases removed from V and 3 bases from J, the gap between germline ends came to 15 bases. Germline V lookup: CDR1 GTSNPN, CDR2 SVGIG (reference sequence). The CDR3 length is 14 residues. This CDR3 is CAWTTLDSDTEAFF. The CDR3 coding sequence is TGTGCCTGGACCACTCTAGACAGCGACACTGAAGCTTTCTTT.

The chain links TRBV29-1 to TRBJ2-1; TRBD1 matches 8 bases. The CDR3 has 12 residues. Germline CDR1 and CDR2: SQVTM and ANQGSEA. With V trimmed by 6 bases and J by 4 bases, 2 bases remained unmatched. The CDR3 sequence: CSVGQGYNEQFF. The CDR3 DNA follows: TGCAGCGTCGGACAGGGATACAATGAGCAGTTCTTC.